This TCR beta chain stems from a study of T cell responses to AZD1222 COVID-19 vaccine. Findings and caveats of the study: Spike-specific TCR breadth and depth went up after people got two AZD1222 doses.

The protocol was immunoSEQ multiplex PCR, while the TCRdb copy is restricted to in-frame clones and leaves out a portion. The sample contains tens of thousands of clones, about 90% of which appear only once. On this clone: The antigen is undetermined.

V gave up 8 bases and J gave up 8 bases, with 20 bases separating them. Germline CDR1 SQVTM, CDR2 ANQGSEA. The CDR3 length is 13 residues. The sequence derives from an adult who received the MenACWY meningococcal vaccine as a control. The sequenced sample was peripheral blood, obtained 28 days after the second dose of the MenACWY control vaccine. The genes are TRBV29-1 and TRBJ2-3, with a tentative D call TRBD2 (6 bases). The CDR3 loop reads CSFYGGDPGTQYF. CDR3 in DNA: TGCAGCTTTTACGGAGGGGACCCGGGTACGCAGTATTTT.